Presented here are 18 T cell receptor beta chains from one specimen sequenced in a study of CD8+CD57+ T cells in acquired aplastic anemia. Genomic DNA provided the template from which TCR beta VDJ and CDR3 profiles were obtained. TCRdb re-called the reads with MiXCR, one entry per CDR3 protein. The sample contains about 150,000 distinct CDR3 sequences, roughly 54% of which appear only once. An expansion of CD8+CD57+ cells by flow cytometry had been shown in patients chosen for sequencing. Input material: sorted CD4+, CD8+, or CD8+CD57+ T cells (not recorded which) from PBMCs. The receptors stem from a human donor with aplastic anemia.

In this sample, this clonotype turned up a few times. J is TRBJ2-5 and V is TRBV10-3; 7 bases agree with TRBD1. The germline gives CDR1 ENHRY, CDR2 SYGVKD. CDR3 length equals 15 residues. J was trimmed by 5 bases and V by 0 bases; bases with no gene match: 6. The CDR3 spells CAISESIGGGETQYF. Written as DNA, the CDR3 is TGTGCCATCAGTGAGTCTATAGGGGGCGGTGAGACCCAGTACTTC.

The CDR3 DNA reads TGCGCCAGCAGCCTTAGCGGGAGTAGCGACGAGCAGTACTTC. Amino acids: CASSLSGSSDEQYF. This sequence joins TRBV5-1 and TRBJ2-7; 9 bases line up with TRBD2. V gave up 4 bases and J gave up 5 bases; unmatched junction bases: 7. Germline-derived CDR1 and CDR2 are SGHRS and YFSETQ. There are 14 residues in the CDR3.

V usage is TRBV7-9 and J usage is TRBJ1-6; D not certain. Germline CDR1 and CDR2: SEHNR and FQNEAQ (reference sequence). V gave up 0 bases and J gave up 6 bases, with 6 bases separating them. The CDR3 has 14 amino acids. CDR3 amino acids: CASSLAGSNSPLHF. The CDR3 DNA follows: TGTGCCAGCAGCTTAGCGGGCAGTAATTCACCCCTCCACTTT.

This chain connects TRBV7-9 to TRBJ1-1, with 8 bases that match TRBD1. The CDR3 contains 13 residues. The V and J ends lost 6 bases and 11 bases, in that order; junction bases with no gene match: 11. Germline CDR1 SEHNR, CDR2 FQNEAQ (reference sequence). The CDR3: CASSPGTGPEAFF. DNA for the CDR3: TGTGCCAGCAGTCCCGGGACAGGACCCGAGGCTTTCTTT.

The J gene is TRBJ2-7, the V gene TRBV20-1; D may be TRBD1 (5 bases). Looked up from germline, CDR1 is DFQATT and CDR2 is SNEGSKA (reference sequence). Trimming removed 5 bases from V and 3 bases from J, with 14 bases in between. The CDR3 is made up of 13 amino acids. The CDR3 region is CSADRGNGYEQYF. For the CDR3, the DNA is TGCAGTGCTGACAGAGGAAATGGCTACGAGCAGTACTTC.

This clonotype was seen at least ten times. This rearrangement joins TRBV7-6 to TRBJ2-2; TRBD2 matches at 10 bases. J lost 6 bases, V lost 8 bases, and 6 bases had no gene match. In germline, CDR1 is SGHVS, CDR2 FNYEAQ. The CDR3 has 14 amino acids. CDR3 nucleotide sequence: TGTGCCAGCCGACCACTAGCGGGGCCCGGGGAGCTGTTTTTT. Translation: CASRPLAGPGELFF.

Remarks on this clonotype: One base away lies a much larger clone, so this may be a sequencing read error. The chain combines TRBV7-8 with TRBJ2-7, with D unresolved. The CDR3 is 15 amino acids. V was trimmed by 2 bases and J by 4 bases, leaving 15 bases between them. Germline CDR1 reads SGHVS; CDR2 reads FQNEAQ. CDR3 residues: CASSLTSSSVYEQYF. For the CDR3, the DNA is TGTGCCAGCAGCTTAACGAGTTCCAGCGTATACGAGCAGTACTTC.

By sample share, this clonotype is medium-sized. The rearrangement links TRBV5-4 to TRBJ1-6; D remains unclear. V lost 3 bases and J 7 bases, leaving 8 bases between the germline ends. CDR3 length: 13 amino acids. The germline V gene has CDR1 SGHNT and CDR2 YYREEE (reference sequence). DNA for the CDR3: TGTGCCAGCAGCTCAACGTCGAATTCACCCCTCCACTTT. Amino acids: CASSSTSNSPLHF.

The chain links TRBV5-4 to TRBJ2-5; no clear D gene. V was cut by 0 bases and J by 3 bases, with 9 bases left in between. CDR3 length: 14 residues. Germline V gene lookup returns CDR1 SGHNT and CDR2 YYREEE (reference sequence). The CDR3 nucleotides read TGTGCCAGCAGCTTGGCTTATGAGGAAGAGACCCAGTACTTC. This gives the protein CASSLAYEEETQYF.

The J gene is TRBJ2-3, the V gene TRBV6-1, with 11 nucleotides matching TRBD2. CDR1 MNHNS and CDR2 SASEGT come from the germline V gene. Germline trimming cut 0 bases from V and 1 base from J; bases unmatched to any gene: 3. The CDR3 sequence is 17 residues long. DNA for the CDR3: TGTGCCAGCAGTGAAGCTAGCGGGGGGGCAGGCACAGATACGCAGTATTTT. This encodes CASSEASGGAGTDTQYF.

The V and J genes are TRBV10-1 and TRBJ2-4; D remains ambiguous. The CDR3 length is 11 residues. The germline V gene has CDR1 WNHNN and CDR2 SYGVQD (reference sequence). The V end was cut by 2 bases, the J end by 14 bases, with 10 bases between. The chain's CDR3 is CASSEGEIEYF. Written as DNA, the CDR3 is TGCGCCAGCAGTGAGGGTGAGATTGAGTACTTC.

This clonotype has more than one count but fewer than ten. The chain has TRBV4-1 and TRBJ2-2, with D maybe TRBD1 (5 bases). The V end was cut by 4 bases, the J end by 1 base, with 13 bases between. The CDR3 has 16 amino acids. Germline V gene lookup returns CDR1 MGHRA and CDR2 YSYEKL. The chain's CDR3 is CASSLRPQGNTGELFF. DNA of the CDR3: TGCGCCAGCAGCCTCCGACCCCAGGGGAACACCGGGGAGCTGTTTTTT.

In nucleotides, the CDR3 is TGTGCCAGCAGTACCGACACAGGGTCGGCCTACGAGCAGTACTTC. Its translation is CASSTDTGSAYEQYF. This sequence joins TRBV6-1 and TRBJ2-7; TRBD1 is a possible D gene (6 bases). The CDR3 contains 15 residues. Trimming took 5 bases from V and 2 from J, leaving 16 bases between them. CDR1 MNHNS and CDR2 SASEGT come from the germline V gene.

This clonotype appeared once. The junction departs from the called germline gene at one end, perhaps through a read error. V is TRBV12-3 or TRBV12-4 and J is TRBJ2-2, with D perhaps TRBD2 (5 bases). This CDR3 contains 18 residues. The chain's CDR3 is CASSLQDRGAREHRGAVF. CDR3 DNA sequence: TGTGCCAGCAGTTTACAGGATCGGGGTGCCCGCGAACACCGGGGAGCTGTTTTT.

On this clonotype itself: A much larger clonotype is one base distant, so this may be a read error. The chain couples TRBV9 to TRBJ2-2; D may be TRBD2 (6 bases). CDR1 and CDR2 (germline): SGDLS, YYNGEE. CDR3 length equals 18 residues. V gave up 0 bases and J gave up 6 bases, with 21 bases separating them. The CDR3 region is CASSVEDGSLVVAGELFF. In DNA, the CDR3 is TGTGCCAGCAGCGTAGAGGACGGGAGTCTTGTAGTGGCCGGGGAGCTGTTTTTT.

In regard to this clonotype: In this CDR3 the conserved last residue, phenylalanine or tryptophan, is missing, so a read error is likely. The DNA is omitted, as the CDR3 cannot be located on it reliably, and the CDR3 follows TCRdb's listing. The CDR3: CATSREDRG. The genes are TRBV15 and TRBJ2-3; TRBD1 is the table's D call, not checked against the DNA. Germline CDR1 LNHNV, CDR2 YYDKDF (reference sequence). Both ends counted, the CDR3 spans 9 residues.

This clonotype was recorded once. V gene TRBV19 combines with J gene TRBJ2-7; the D is unclear. Per the germline V gene, CDR1 is LNHDA and CDR2 is SQIVND (reference sequence). With 5 bases removed from V and 4 bases from J, the gap between germline ends came to 6 bases. The CDR3 runs 11 residues. CDR3: CASSAFYEQYF. For the CDR3, the DNA is TGTGCCAGTAGTGCTTTTTACGAGCAGTACTTC. The variable domain in full, with the rest retrieved from reference TRBV19 and TRBJ2-7, is DGGITQSPKYLFRKEGQNVTLSCEQNLNHDAMYWYRQDPGQGLRLIYYSQIVNDFQKGDIAEGYSVSREKKESFPLTVTSAQKNPTAFYLCASSAFYEQYFGPGTRLTVT.

This clonotype was counted at least ten times. The rearrangement uses TRBV5-1 and TRBJ2-1, with 9 positions matching TRBD2. V lost 1 base, J lost 8 bases, and 7 bases stayed unmatched. Germline V lookup: CDR1 SGHRS, CDR2 YFSETQ. CDR3 size: 15 residues. DNA for the CDR3: TGCGCCAGCAGCTTGAGCGGGGGGATTGTCGATGAGCAGTTCTTC. It codes for CASSLSGGIVDEQFF.